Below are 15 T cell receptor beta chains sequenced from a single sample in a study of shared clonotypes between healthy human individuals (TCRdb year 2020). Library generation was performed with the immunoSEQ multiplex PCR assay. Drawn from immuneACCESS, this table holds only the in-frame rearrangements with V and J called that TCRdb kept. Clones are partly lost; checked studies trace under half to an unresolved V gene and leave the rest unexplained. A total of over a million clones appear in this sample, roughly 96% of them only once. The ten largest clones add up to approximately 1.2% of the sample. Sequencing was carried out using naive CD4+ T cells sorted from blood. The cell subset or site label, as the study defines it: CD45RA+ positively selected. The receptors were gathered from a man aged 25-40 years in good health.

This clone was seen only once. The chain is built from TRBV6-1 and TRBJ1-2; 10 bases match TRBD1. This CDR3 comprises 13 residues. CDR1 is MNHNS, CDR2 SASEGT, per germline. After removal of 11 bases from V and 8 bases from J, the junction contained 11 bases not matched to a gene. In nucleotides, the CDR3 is TGTGCCGTCGAACGGGACAGGGGTCCCGGCTACACCTTC. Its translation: CAVERDRGPGYTF.

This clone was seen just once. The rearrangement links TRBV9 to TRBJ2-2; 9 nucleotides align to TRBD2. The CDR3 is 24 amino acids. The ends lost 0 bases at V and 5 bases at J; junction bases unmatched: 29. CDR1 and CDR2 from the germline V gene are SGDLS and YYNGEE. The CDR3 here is CASSVVRGPADNSGRTLGTGELFF. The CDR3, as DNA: TGTGCCAGCAGCGTAGTAAGGGGGCCCGCCGATAATAGCGGGAGAACCCTTGGGACCGGGGAGCTGTTTTTT. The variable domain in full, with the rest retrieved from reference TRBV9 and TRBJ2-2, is DSGVTQTPKHLITATGQRVTLRCSPRSGDLSVYWYQQSLDQGLQFLIQYYNGEERAKGNILERFSAQQFPDLHSELNLSSLELGDSALYFCASSVVRGPADNSGRTLGTGELFFGEGSRLTVL.

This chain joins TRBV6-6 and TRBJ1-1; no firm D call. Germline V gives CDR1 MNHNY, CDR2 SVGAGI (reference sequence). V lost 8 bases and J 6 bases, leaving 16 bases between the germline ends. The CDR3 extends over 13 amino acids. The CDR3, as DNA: TGTGCCAGCCAAGGTAGCGAGAGGGCTGAAGCTTTCTTT. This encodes CASQGSERAEAFF.

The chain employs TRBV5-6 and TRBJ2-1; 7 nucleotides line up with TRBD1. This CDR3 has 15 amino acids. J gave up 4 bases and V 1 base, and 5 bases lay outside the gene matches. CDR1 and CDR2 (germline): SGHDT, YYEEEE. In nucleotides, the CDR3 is TGTGCCAGCAGCTTGAAACAGGGGTTTTACAATGAGCAGTTCTTC. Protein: CASSLKQGFYNEQFF.

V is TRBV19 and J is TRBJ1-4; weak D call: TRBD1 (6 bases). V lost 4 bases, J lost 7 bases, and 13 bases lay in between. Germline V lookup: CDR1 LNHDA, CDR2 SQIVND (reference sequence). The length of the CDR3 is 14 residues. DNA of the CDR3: TGTGCCAGTAGTAGGACAGAGCAGCCTGAAAAACTGTTTTTT. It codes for CASSRTEQPEKLFF.

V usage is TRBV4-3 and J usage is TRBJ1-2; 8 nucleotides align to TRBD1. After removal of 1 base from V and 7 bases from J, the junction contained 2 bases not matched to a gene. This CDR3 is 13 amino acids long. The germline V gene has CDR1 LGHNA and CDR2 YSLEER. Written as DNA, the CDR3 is TGCGCCAGCAGCCAAGGGACAGGGCGTGGCTACACCTTC. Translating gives CASSQGTGRGYTF.

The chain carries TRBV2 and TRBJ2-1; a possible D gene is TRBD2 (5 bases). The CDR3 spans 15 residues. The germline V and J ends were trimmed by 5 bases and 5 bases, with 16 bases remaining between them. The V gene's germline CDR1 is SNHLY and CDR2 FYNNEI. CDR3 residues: CASSPDYQGDNEQFF. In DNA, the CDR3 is TGTGCCAGCAGTCCTGACTACCAAGGTGACAATGAGCAGTTCTTC.

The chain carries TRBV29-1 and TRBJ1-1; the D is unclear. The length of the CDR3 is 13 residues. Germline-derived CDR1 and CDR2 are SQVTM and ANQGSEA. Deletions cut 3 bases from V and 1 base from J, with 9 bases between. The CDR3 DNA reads TGCAGCGTTGATGAACAGCAGAACACTGAAGCTTTCTTT. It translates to CSVDEQQNTEAFF.

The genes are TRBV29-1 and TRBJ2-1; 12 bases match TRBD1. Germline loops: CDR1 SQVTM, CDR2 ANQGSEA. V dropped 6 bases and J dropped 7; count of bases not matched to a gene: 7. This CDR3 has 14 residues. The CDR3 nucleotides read TGCAGCGTCGCGGGACAGGGGGCGCGGAATGAGCAGTTCTTC. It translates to CSVAGQGARNEQFF.

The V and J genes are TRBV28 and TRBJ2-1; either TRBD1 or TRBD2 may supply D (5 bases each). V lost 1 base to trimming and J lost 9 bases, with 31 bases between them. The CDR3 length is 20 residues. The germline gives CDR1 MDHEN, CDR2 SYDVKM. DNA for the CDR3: TGTGCCAGCAGTTTATTAGGGCCCTCGGGCGCCCGGCACAGGAGGTTTGAGCAGTTCTTC. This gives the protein CASSLLGPSGARHRRFEQFF.

Here the CDR3 reads CASSVPQGRGETQYF. In DNA, the CDR3 is TGCGCCAGCAGCGTTCCACAGGGACGGGGAGAGACCCAGTACTTC. V is TRBV5-1 and J is TRBJ2-5, with D maybe TRBD1 (6 bases). The ends were cut back, 4 bases at V and 4 bases at J, with 17 bases in the middle. Looked up from germline, CDR1 is SGHRS and CDR2 is YFSETQ. The CDR3 spans 15 residues.

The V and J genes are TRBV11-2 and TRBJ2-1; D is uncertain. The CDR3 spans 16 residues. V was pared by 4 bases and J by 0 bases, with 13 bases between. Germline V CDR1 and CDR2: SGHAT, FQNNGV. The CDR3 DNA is TGTGCCAGCAGCTCAAGGGCTATTAGCTCCTACAATGAGCAGTTCTTC. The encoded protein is CASSSRAISSYNEQFF.

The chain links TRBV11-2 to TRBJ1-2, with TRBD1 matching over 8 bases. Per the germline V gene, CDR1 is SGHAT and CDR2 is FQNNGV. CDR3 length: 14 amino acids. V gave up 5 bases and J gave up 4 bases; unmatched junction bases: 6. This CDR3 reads CASSPGQGLYGYTF. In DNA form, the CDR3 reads TGTGCCAGCAGCCCCGGACAGGGCCTCTATGGCTACACCTTC.

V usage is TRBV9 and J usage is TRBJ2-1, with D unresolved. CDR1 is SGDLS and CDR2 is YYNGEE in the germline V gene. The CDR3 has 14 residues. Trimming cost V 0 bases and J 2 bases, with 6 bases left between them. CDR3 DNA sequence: TGTGCCAGCAGCGTAGCGGAACCCTACAATGAGCAGTTCTTC. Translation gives CASSVAEPYNEQFF.

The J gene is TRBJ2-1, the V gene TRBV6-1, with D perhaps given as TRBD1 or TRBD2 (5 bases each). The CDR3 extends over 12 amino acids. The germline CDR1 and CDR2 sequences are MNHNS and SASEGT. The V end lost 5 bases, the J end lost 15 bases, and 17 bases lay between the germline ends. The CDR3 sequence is CASSPSGEGRFF. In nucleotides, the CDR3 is TGTGCCAGCAGTCCCAGCGGCGAGGGGCGGTTCTTC.